This T cell receptor (beta chain) is from a study of shared clonotypes between healthy human individuals. Repertoires were generated with immunoSEQ multiplex PCR, while TCRdb's copy carries only in-frame clones and drops some. The sample has about 820,000 clones; roughly 92% are singletons. Naive CD8 cells, CD45RO-negative and positively selected for CCR7, excluded terminally differentiated effector memory CD45RA+ cells. The healthy adult donors were HIV-negative and reported no recent acute infections or vaccinations. Donors, without exception, were Caucasian adults residing in Nashville, Tennessee. CDR1 is SGHVS and CDR2 is FQNEAQ in the germline V gene. V was shortened by 5 bases and J by 6 bases, with 11 bases between the two germline ends. This CDR3 spans 13 amino acids. Note on this clone: The antigen is undetermined.

The study, taken as a whole, reports: Naive subsets typically showed greater estimated richness than memory subsets. Clonotypes which were not shared had lower generation probabilities than clonotypes that all four donors shared.

This TCR derives from a young man in good health. Sequences were obtained from naive CD8+ T cells sorted from blood. V gene TRBV7-8 combines with J gene TRBJ1-5; D is ambiguous. The CDR3 region has the DNA TGTGCCAGCAGCCCCCGCGGGCCTCAGCCCCAGCATTTT. Amino acids: CASSPRGPQPQHF.